The sequence of this TCR beta chain was determined in a study of breast tumors, draining lymph nodes, adjacent tissues. The study's findings and limits: Tumor T cell lymph node origin was a supported hypothesis, not proven. Tumor and nontumor repertoires were significantly more similar in luminal-like than in basal-like breast cancer. Data fit most tumor T cells coming from lymph node, expanding in tumor. Tumor TCR diversity was below lymph nodes but above nontumor tissue.

The lymph nodes were axillary draining lymph nodes from breast cancer patients. Germline loops: CDR1 MNHEY, CDR2 SVGEGT. This CDR3 has 13 residues. V was pared by 5 bases and J by 7 bases, with 11 bases between. This clonotype turned up a few times. What it recognizes is unknown. In TCRdb, the multiplex PCR reads were re-called with MiXCR into one record per CDR3 protein. The sample yields 150,000 to 250,000 distinct CDR3 sequences, 31% seen once. The sample was axillary lymph node tissue. The TCR was taken from a female donor with breast cancer. Some clones in this sample may be carry-over from other donors' samples. The rearrangement uses TRBV6-2 or TRBV6-3 and TRBJ2-2; no clear D. The CDR3: CASSHVGYGELFF. The CDR3, as DNA: TGTGCCAGCAGTCACGTCGGCTACGGGGAGCTGTTTTTT.